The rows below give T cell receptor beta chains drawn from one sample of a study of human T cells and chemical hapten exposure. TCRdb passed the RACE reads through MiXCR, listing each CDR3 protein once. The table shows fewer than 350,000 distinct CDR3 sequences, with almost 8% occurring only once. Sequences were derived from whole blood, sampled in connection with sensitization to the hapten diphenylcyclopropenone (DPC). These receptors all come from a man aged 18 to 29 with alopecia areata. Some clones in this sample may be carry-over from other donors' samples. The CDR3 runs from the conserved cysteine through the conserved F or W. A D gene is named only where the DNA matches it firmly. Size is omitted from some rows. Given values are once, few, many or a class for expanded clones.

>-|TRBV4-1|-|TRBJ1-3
CASSQGSGRSGNTIYF
TGCGCCAGCAGCCAGGGATCGGGCCGCTCTGGAAACACCATATATTTT
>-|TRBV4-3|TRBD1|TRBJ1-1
CASSQAQGAGTEAFF
TGCGCCAGCAGCCAAGCCCAGGGGGCAGGCACTGAAGCTTTCTTT
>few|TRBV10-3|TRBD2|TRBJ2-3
CAISETLGGGPADTQYF
TGTGCCATCAGTGAGACCCTGGGCGGGGGGCCGGCAGATACGCAGTATTTT
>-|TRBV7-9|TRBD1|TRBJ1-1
CASSLEGARAEAFF
TGTGCCAGCAGCTTAGAGGGGGCGCGGGCTGAAGCTTTCTTT
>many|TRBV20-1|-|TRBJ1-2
CSALNPSSYGYTF
TGCAGTGCTTTGAACCCCTCGAGCTATGGCTACACCTTC
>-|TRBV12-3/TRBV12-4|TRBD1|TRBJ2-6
CASRDRGFGANVLTF
TGTGCCAGCAGGGACAGGGGATTTGGGGCCAACGTCCTGACTTTC
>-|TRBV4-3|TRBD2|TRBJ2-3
CASSQDSASGNTDTQYF
TGCGCCAGCAGCCAAGATTCAGCTAGCGGGAACACAGATACGCAGTATTTT
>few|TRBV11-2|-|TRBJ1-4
CASSYPYDKLFF
TGTGCCAGCAGCTACCCCTATGACAAACTGTTTTTT
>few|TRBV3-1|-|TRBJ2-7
CASSQEAWTAYEQYF
TGTGCCAGCAGCCAAGAGGCGTGGACAGCCTACGAGCAGTACTTC
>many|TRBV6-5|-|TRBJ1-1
CASSYSRNTEAFF
TGTGCCAGCAGTTACTCGAGGAACACTGAAGCTTTCTTT
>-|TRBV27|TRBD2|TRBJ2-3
CASSLTSGNTQYF
TGTGCCAGCAGTTTGACTAGCGGAAATACGCAGTATTTT
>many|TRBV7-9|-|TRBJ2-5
CASSLALTEETQYF
TGTGCCAGCAGCTTAGCGCTAACGGAAGAGACCCAGTACTTC
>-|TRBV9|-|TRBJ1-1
CASSGNPMNTEAFF
TGTGCCAGCAGCGGAAACCCTATGAACACTGAAGCTTTCTTT
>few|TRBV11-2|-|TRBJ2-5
CASSSIPEQETQYF
TGTGCCAGCAGCTCAATACCCGAACAAGAGACCCAGTACTTC
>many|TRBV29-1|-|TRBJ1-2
CSVHGVGQANNGYTF
TGCAGCGTTCACGGGGTAGGCCAGGCTAATAATGGCTACACCTTC
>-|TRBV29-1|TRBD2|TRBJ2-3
CSVAMSGGHVDTQYF
TGCAGCGTTGCTATGAGCGGGGGGCACGTTGATACGCAGTATTTT
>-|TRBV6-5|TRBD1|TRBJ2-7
CASSYSRGGQGVSYEQYF
TGTGCCAGCAGTTACTCGAGGGGCGGACAGGGAGTGTCCTACGAGCAGTACTTC
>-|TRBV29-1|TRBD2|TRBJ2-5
CSVGEISGGAVETQYF
TGCAGCGTTGGAGAGATAAGCGGGGGGGCTGTGGAGACCCAGTACTTC
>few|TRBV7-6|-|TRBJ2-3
CASSSPSISTDTQYF
TGTGCCAGCAGCTCGCCCTCGATTAGCACAGATACGCAGTATTTT
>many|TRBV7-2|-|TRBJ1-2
CASSQTGDQLGYTF
TGTGCCAGCAGCCAGACGGGGGACCAACTTGGCTACACCTTC
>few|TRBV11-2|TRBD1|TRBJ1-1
CASKQGAVVTEAFF
TGTGCCAGCAAACAGGGGGCTGTAGTCACTGAAGCTTTCTTT
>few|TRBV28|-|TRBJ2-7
CASSSFGTLVYEQYF
TGTGCCAGCAGTTCGTTCGGGACGCTCGTCTACGAGCAGTACTTC
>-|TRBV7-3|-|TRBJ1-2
CASSPTPTLAPLGYTF
TGTGCCAGCAGCCCAACTCCGACTCTCGCCCCTCTAGGCTACACCTTC
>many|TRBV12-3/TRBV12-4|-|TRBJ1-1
CASSSGSPNTEAFF
TGTGCCAGCAGTTCAGGATCGCCGAACACTGAAGCTTTCTTT
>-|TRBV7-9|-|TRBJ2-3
CASSPPGQTYTQYF
TGTGCCAGCAGCCCCCCGGGACAAACATATACGCAGTATTTT
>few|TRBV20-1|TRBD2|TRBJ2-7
CSAKHRTSGIYEQYF
TGCAGTGCCAAGCACAGAACTAGCGGGATCTACGAGCAGTACTTC
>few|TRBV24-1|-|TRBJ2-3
CATSDRFRDSTDTQYF
TGTGCCACCAGTGATCGATTCAGGGATAGCACAGATACGCAGTATTTT
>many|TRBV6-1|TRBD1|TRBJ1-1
CASGQGMNTEAFF
TGTGCCAGCGGACAGGGGATGAACACTGAAGCTTTCTTT
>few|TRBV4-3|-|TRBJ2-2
CASSQHTGELFF
TGCGCCAGCAGCCAGCACACCGGGGAGCTGTTTTTT
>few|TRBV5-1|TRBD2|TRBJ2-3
CASSLGTSVDTQYF
TGCGCCAGCAGCTTGGGGACTAGCGTGGATACGCAGTATTTT
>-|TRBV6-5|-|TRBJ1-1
CASSYSWQINTEAFF
TGTGCCAGCAGTTACTCGTGGCAGATAAACACTGAAGCTTTCTTT
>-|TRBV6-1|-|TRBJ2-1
CATRDWRGYNEQFF
TGTGCCACCAGGGACTGGCGGGGTTACAATGAGCAGTTCTTC
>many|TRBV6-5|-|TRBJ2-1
CASSYTGTSSYNEQFF
TGTGCCAGCAGTTACACAGGGACAAGCTCCTACAATGAGCAGTTCTTC
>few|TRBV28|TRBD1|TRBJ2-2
CASSPTGQGVTGELFF
TGTGCCAGCAGTCCAACGGGACAGGGAGTCACCGGGGAGCTGTTTTTT
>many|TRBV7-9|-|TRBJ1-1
CASSFPRGRTEAFF
TGTGCCAGCAGCTTCCCGAGGGGGAGGACTGAAGCTTTCTTT
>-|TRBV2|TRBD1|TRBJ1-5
CASRGTGDNQPQHF
TGTGCCAGCAGGGGGACAGGGGACAATCAGCCCCAGCATTTT
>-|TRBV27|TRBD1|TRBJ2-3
CASSGTVLNTDTQYF
TGTGCCAGCAGTGGGACAGTACTAAACACAGATACGCAGTATTTT
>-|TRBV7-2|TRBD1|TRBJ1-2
CASSVGTGNYGYTF
TGTGCCAGCAGCGTTGGGACAGGGAACTATGGCTACACCTTC
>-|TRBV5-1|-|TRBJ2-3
CASSLVFRTDTQYF
TGCGCCAGCAGCTTGGTTTTTCGCACAGATACGCAGTATTTT
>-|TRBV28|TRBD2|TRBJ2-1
CASNPAGGFVNEQFF
TGTGCCAGCAACCCAGCGGGGGGGTTCGTCAATGAGCAGTTCTTC
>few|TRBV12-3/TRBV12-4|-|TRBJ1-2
CASSFSQVYGYTF
TGTGCCAGCAGTTTCAGTCAGGTCTATGGCTACACCTTC